What follows are 4 T cell receptor beta chains derived from one specimen sequenced in a study of Graves' ophthalmopathy and Graves' hyperthyroidism. Transcripts of RNA were the source for amplifying TCR beta CDR3 regions. A first-round RT-PCR used HTBI primers, followed by a second-round multiplex PCR. One entry per CDR3 protein results from TCRdb running MiXCR on the multiplex PCR reads. The sample holds more than 300,000 distinct CDR3 sequences, roughly 14% seen once. The sequenced sample consisted of peripheral blood. Receptors originate from a young woman with stable Graves' hyperthyroidism.

The table lists this clonotype with many counts. The chain carries TRBV2 and TRBJ2-5, with 7 positions matching TRBD1. This CDR3 is built from 13 residues. V gave up 5 bases and J gave up 2 bases; unmatched junction bases: 2. Germline V gene data show CDR1 as SNHLY and CDR2 as FYNNEI. Written as DNA, the CDR3 is TGTGCCAGCAGTCCACAGGGGCAAGAGACCCAGTACTTC. As protein: CASSPQGQETQYF.

This clonotype was counted ten times or more. This chain uses TRBV29-1 with TRBJ1-1; no definite D call. CDR1 SQVTM and CDR2 ANQGSEA come from the germline V gene. The CDR3 is 13 residues long. V lost 6 bases to trimming and J lost 0 bases, with 11 bases between them. The chain's CDR3 is CSVRWVMNTEAFF. The CDR3 nucleotides are TGCAGCGTGAGGTGGGTAATGAACACTGAAGCTTTCTTT.

This clonotype occurred many times. V and J are TRBV29-1 and TRBJ2-7; tentatively, D is TRBD1 or TRBD2 (5 bases each). Per germline, CDR1 SQVTM and CDR2 ANQGSEA. The V gene lost 2 bases and the J gene lost 2 bases, with 16 bases spanning the gap. This CDR3 has 15 amino acids. The CDR3 region has the DNA TGCAGCGTTGAACACCGAACGGGGCCGACCTACGAGCAGTACTTC. Translating gives CSVEHRTGPTYEQYF.

This clonotype was observed at least ten times. V is TRBV4-1 and J is TRBJ2-5; D call uncertain. V was cut by 3 bases and J by 5 bases, with 10 bases left in between. The germline V gene has CDR1 MGHRA and CDR2 YSYEKL. The CDR3 has 13 amino acids. DNA of the CDR3: TGCGCCAGCAGCCATCTCTCGTCGGAGACCCAGTACTTC. Translated: CASSHLSSETQYF.